A selection of T cell receptor beta chains follows, all from one sample in a study of patients and donors after allogeneic stem cell transplantation. TCRdb used MiXCR to reprocess the RT-PCR reads, holding one entry per CDR3 protein. The table lists some 960,000 distinct CDR3 sequences, more than 15% of them singletons, with about 6% in the top ten. The sample comprised blood, either unsorted or a sorted T cell fraction (not recorded which). Every receptor here comes from a human donor who was either an allogeneic HSCT recipient or a stem cell or donor lymphocyte infusion donor (not recorded which). It is not recorded whose cells these are; they may come from a transplant donor. The CDR3 runs from the conserved cysteine through the conserved F or W. The order of the fields is V gene, J gene, D gene, clone size, CDR3 protein, CDR3 DNA. D genes are given only for firm matches. Where a row states a size, it is once, few, many or the class of an expanded clone; other rows omit it.

v_call: TRBV13
j_call: TRBJ1-3
d_call: -
clone_size: once
cdr3_aa: CASSLFGSGNTIYF
cdr3_nt: TGTGCCAGCAGCTTATTCGGCTCTGGAAACACCATATATTTT

v_call: TRBV15
j_call: TRBJ2-2
d_call: -
clone_size: many
cdr3_aa: CATSRDRMGPGELFF
cdr3_nt: TGTGCCACCAGCAGAGATAGGATGGGGCCCGGGGAGCTGTTTTTT

v_call: TRBV5-1
j_call: TRBJ1-1
d_call: -
clone_size: few
cdr3_aa: CASSLAWEGNTEAFF
cdr3_nt: TGCGCCAGCAGCTTGGCTTGGGAGGGCAACACTGAAGCTTTCTTT

v_call: TRBV6-4
j_call: TRBJ1-2
d_call: TRBD1
clone_size: -
cdr3_aa: CASSAGTGGVYGYTF
cdr3_nt: TGTGCCAGCAGTGCCGGGACAGGGGGGGTCTATGGCTACACCTTC

v_call: TRBV20-1
j_call: TRBJ2-3
d_call: -
clone_size: -
cdr3_aa: CSASHGSRSTDTQYF
cdr3_nt: TGCAGTGCTTCCCACGGTAGCCGAAGCACAGATACGCAGTATTTT

v_call: TRBV4-2
j_call: TRBJ2-3
d_call: -
clone_size: few
cdr3_aa: CASSPQLAADTQYF
cdr3_nt: TGTGCCAGCAGCCCCCAGTTGGCGGCAGATACGCAGTATTTT

v_call: TRBV7-2
j_call: TRBJ2-2
d_call: -
clone_size: -
cdr3_aa: CASSLGGPWTTGELFF
cdr3_nt: TGTGCCAGCAGCTTAGGAGGTCCCTGGACTACTGGGGAGCTGTTTTTT

v_call: TRBV12-3/TRBV12-4
j_call: TRBJ1-2
d_call: TRBD1
clone_size: -
cdr3_aa: CASRTGRLGYTF
cdr3_nt: TGTGCCAGCAGGACAGGGCGTTTAGGCTACACCTTC

v_call: TRBV5-1
j_call: TRBJ2-7
d_call: -
clone_size: -
cdr3_aa: CASSLGRATDVKWEQYF
cdr3_nt: TGCGCCAGCAGCTTGGGTCGTGCGACAGACGTTAAGTGGGAGCAGTACTTC

v_call: TRBV24-1
j_call: TRBJ2-1
d_call: -
clone_size: many
cdr3_aa: CATSDGPPLTYNEQFF
cdr3_nt: TGTGCCACCAGTGATGGCCCCCCCCTGACGTACAATGAGCAGTTCTTC

v_call: TRBV5-6
j_call: TRBJ2-5
d_call: TRBD1
clone_size: -
cdr3_aa: CASSMDRRPETQYF
cdr3_nt: TGTGCCAGCAGCATGGACAGGCGACCAGAGACCCAGTACTTC

v_call: TRBV4-2
j_call: TRBJ1-6
d_call: TRBD1
clone_size: few
cdr3_aa: CASSQVNRGVSPLHF
cdr3_nt: TGTGCCAGCAGCCAAGTCAACAGGGGAGTATCACCCCTCCACTTT

v_call: TRBV6-1
j_call: TRBJ2-1
d_call: TRBD2
clone_size: -
cdr3_aa: CASSPLAGGIYNEQFF
cdr3_nt: TGTGCCAGCAGCCCTCTAGCGGGGGGCATATACAATGAGCAGTTCTTC

v_call: TRBV19
j_call: TRBJ1-1
d_call: -
clone_size: few
cdr3_aa: CASQGGVTEAFF
cdr3_nt: TGTGCCAGTCAAGGGGGGGTCACTGAAGCTTTCTTT

v_call: TRBV7-6
j_call: TRBJ2-3
d_call: TRBD2
clone_size: -
cdr3_aa: CASSHSGVFQTDTQYF
cdr3_nt: TGTGCCAGCAGCCATAGCGGGGTCTTTCAGACAGATACGCAGTATTTT

v_call: TRBV12-3/TRBV12-4
j_call: TRBJ2-7
d_call: TRBD2
clone_size: -
cdr3_aa: CASSSQSGGPYEQYF
cdr3_nt: TGTGCCAGCAGTAGCCAAAGCGGGGGGCCCTACGAGCAGTACTTC

v_call: TRBV19
j_call: TRBJ2-5
d_call: TRBD1
clone_size: -
cdr3_aa: CASSIGTGGLKTQYF
cdr3_nt: TGTGCCAGTAGTATCGGGACAGGGGGCTTGAAGACCCAGTACTTC

v_call: TRBV6-1
j_call: TRBJ2-7
d_call: TRBD1
clone_size: few
cdr3_aa: CASTPPLTGADEQYF
cdr3_nt: TGTGCCAGCACCCCCCCCTTGACAGGGGCAGACGAGCAGTACTTC

v_call: TRBV2
j_call: TRBJ1-5
d_call: -
clone_size: -
cdr3_aa: CAVQVFNQPQHF
cdr3_nt: TGTGCCGTACAGGTTTTCAATCAGCCCCAGCATTTT

v_call: TRBV5-1
j_call: TRBJ2-1
d_call: TRBD1
clone_size: few
cdr3_aa: CASSSGGTGVSVEQFF
cdr3_nt: TGCGCCAGCAGCTCAGGGGGGACAGGGGTGTCAGTTGAGCAGTTCTTC

v_call: TRBV11-1
j_call: TRBJ1-5
d_call: -
clone_size: few
cdr3_aa: CASSLDLGRGPESNQPQHF
cdr3_nt: TGTGCCAGCAGCTTAGATTTGGGGCGAGGACCAGAAAGCAATCAGCCCCAGCATTTT

v_call: TRBV10-3
j_call: TRBJ2-7
d_call: TRBD1
clone_size: few
cdr3_aa: CAIAKQGKYEQYF
cdr3_nt: TGTGCCATCGCCAAACAGGGGAAGTACGAGCAGTACTTC

v_call: TRBV29-1
j_call: TRBJ2-1
d_call: -
clone_size: -
cdr3_aa: CSVAQGFSGFEQFF
cdr3_nt: TGCAGCGTTGCCCAAGGGTTTTCTGGTTTCGAGCAGTTCTTC

v_call: TRBV9
j_call: TRBJ2-1
d_call: -
clone_size: -
cdr3_aa: CASSVGTWDEQFF
cdr3_nt: TGTGCCAGCAGCGTAGGAACTTGGGATGAGCAGTTCTTC

v_call: TRBV6-2/TRBV6-3
j_call: TRBJ2-1
d_call: TRBD2
clone_size: -
cdr3_aa: CASSSGGPLVEQFF
cdr3_nt: TGTGCCAGCAGCTCGGGGGGGCCTTTGGTTGAGCAGTTCTTC

v_call: TRBV30
j_call: TRBJ1-2
d_call: -
clone_size: few
cdr3_aa: CAWKRGYYGYTF
cdr3_nt: TGTGCCTGGAAAAGGGGCTACTATGGCTACACCTTC

v_call: TRBV5-1
j_call: TRBJ2-5
d_call: -
clone_size: few
cdr3_aa: CASSPYRVVGETQYF
cdr3_nt: TGCGCCAGCAGCCCCTACAGGGTAGTTGGCGAGACCCAGTACTTC

v_call: TRBV12-3/TRBV12-4
j_call: TRBJ1-4
d_call: -
clone_size: -
cdr3_aa: CASSPSTNEKLLF
cdr3_nt: TGTGCCAGCAGTCCCTCAACTAATGAAAAACTGCTTTTT

v_call: TRBV29-1
j_call: TRBJ1-5
d_call: -
clone_size: -
cdr3_aa: CSVGGLGQPQHF
cdr3_nt: TGCAGCGTTGGGGGGCTGGGGCAGCCCCAGCATTTT

v_call: TRBV5-1
j_call: TRBJ1-1
d_call: TRBD1
clone_size: -
cdr3_aa: CASSLPTGVAFF
cdr3_nt: TGCGCCAGCAGCTTGCCTACAGGGGTAGCTTTCTTT

v_call: TRBV5-1
j_call: TRBJ2-5
d_call: TRBD2
clone_size: few
cdr3_aa: CASSLESGRRETQYF
cdr3_nt: TGCGCCAGCAGCTTGGAGAGCGGGAGGCGAGAGACCCAGTACTTC